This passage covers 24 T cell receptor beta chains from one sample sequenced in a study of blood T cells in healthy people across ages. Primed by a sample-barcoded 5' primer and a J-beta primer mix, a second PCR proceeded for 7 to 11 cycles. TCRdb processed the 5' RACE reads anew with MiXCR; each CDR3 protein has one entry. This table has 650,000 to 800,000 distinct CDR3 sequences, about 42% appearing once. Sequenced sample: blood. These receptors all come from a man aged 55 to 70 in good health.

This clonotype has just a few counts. CDR3 region: CASRRQWAYTDTQYF. CDR3 nucleotides: TGTGCCAGCAGGCGACAGTGGGCCTACACAGATACGCAGTATTTT. The gene calls are TRBV6-2 or TRBV6-3 and TRBJ2-3; D possibly corresponds to TRBD1 (5 bases). Trimming took off 6 bases at V and 2 bases at J, with 15 bases between the two ends. Germline V lookup: CDR1 MNHEY, CDR2 SVGEGT. The CDR3 runs to 15 residues.

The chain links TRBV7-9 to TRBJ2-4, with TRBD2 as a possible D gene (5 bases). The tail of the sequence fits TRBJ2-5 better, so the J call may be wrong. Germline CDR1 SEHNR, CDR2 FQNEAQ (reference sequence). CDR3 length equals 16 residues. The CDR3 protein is CASSPGDGVDKVTQYF. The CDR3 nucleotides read TGTGCCAGCAGCCCTGGTGACGGGGTCGATAAGGTGACCCAGTACTTC.

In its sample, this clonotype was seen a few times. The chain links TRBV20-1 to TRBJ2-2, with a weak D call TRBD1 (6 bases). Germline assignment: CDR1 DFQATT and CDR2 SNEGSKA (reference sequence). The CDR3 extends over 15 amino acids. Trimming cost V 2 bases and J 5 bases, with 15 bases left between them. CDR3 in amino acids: CSARRDVTGTGELFF. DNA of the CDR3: TGCAGTGCTAGACGAGACGTTACAGGGACCGGGGAGCTGTTTTTT.

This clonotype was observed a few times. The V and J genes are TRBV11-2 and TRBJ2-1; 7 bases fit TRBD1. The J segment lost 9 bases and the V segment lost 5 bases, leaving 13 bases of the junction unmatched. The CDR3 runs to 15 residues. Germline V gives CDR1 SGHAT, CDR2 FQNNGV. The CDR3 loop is CASSGTGTVLTEQFF. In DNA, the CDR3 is TGTGCCAGCAGCGGCACCGGGACAGTTCTCACTGAGCAGTTCTTC.

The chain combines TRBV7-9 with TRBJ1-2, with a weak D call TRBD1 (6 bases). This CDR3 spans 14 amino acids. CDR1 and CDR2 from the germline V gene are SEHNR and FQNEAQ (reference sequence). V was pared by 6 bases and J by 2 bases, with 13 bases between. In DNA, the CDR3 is TGTGCCAGCAGAGAAGGACAGCGAAACTATGGCTACACCTTC. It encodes CASREGQRNYGYTF. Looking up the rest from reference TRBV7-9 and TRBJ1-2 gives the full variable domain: DTGVSQNPRHKITKRGQNVTFRCDPISEHNRLYWYRQTLGQGPEFLTYFQNEAQLEKSRLLSDRFSAERPKGSFSTLEIQRTEQGDSAMYLCASREGQRNYGYTFGSGTRLTVV.

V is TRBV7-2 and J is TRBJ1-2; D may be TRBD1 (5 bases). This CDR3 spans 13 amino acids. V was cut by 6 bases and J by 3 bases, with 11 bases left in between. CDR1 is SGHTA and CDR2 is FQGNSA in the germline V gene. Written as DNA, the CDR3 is TGTGCCAGCAGGTGGGACGGACACTATGGCTACACCTTC. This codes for CASRWDGHYGYTF.

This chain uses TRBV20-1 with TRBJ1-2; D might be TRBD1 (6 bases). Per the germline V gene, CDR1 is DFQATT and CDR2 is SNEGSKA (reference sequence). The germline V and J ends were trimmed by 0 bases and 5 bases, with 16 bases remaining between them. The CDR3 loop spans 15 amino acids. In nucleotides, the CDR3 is TGCAGTGCTAGAGATGGGGCAGGGGAGGAGTATGGCTACACCTTC. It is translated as CSARDGAGEEYGYTF.

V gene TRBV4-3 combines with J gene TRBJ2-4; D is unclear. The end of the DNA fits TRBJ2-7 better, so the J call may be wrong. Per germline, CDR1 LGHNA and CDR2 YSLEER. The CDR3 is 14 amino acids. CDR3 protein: CASSQRARDSEQYF. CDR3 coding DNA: TGCGCCAGCAGCCAAAGAGCAAGAGACTCCGAGCAGTACTTC.

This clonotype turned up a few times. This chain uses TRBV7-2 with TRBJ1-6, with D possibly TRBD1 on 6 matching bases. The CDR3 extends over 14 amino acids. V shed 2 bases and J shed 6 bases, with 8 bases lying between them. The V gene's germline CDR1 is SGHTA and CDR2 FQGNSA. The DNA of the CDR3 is TGTGCCAGCAGCTTACAGGGGCCTAATTCACCCCTCCACTTT. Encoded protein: CASSLQGPNSPLHF.

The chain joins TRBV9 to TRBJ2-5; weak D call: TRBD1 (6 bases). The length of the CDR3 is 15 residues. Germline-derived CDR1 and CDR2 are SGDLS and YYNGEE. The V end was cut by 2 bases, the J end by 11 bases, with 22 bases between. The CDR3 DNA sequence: TGTGCCAGCAGCGTCCAGGGGTTAGTATCAGATGAGCAGTACTTC. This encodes CASSVQGLVSDEQYF.

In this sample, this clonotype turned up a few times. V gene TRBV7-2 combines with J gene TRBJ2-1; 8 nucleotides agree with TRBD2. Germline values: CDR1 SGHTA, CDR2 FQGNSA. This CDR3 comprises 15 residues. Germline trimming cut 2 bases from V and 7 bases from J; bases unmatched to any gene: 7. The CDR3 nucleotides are TGTGCCAGCAGCTTACTGGCGGGGGGCGAAAATGAGCAGTTCTTC. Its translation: CASSLLAGGENEQFF.

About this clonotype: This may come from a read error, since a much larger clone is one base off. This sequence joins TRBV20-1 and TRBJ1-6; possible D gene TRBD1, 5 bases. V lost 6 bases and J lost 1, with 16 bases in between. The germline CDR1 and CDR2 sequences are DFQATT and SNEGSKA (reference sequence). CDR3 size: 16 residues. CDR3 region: CSARGGGSSYNSPLHF. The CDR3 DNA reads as TGCAGTGCGAGGGGCGGGGGAAGTTCCTATAATTCACCCCTCCACTTT.

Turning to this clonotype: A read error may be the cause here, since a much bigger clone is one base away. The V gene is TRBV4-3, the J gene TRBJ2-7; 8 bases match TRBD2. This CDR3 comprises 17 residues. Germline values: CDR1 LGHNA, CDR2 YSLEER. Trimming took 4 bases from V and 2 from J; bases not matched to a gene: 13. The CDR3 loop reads CASSPNLGRAGAYEQYF. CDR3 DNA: TGCGCCAGCAGCCCGAACCTAGGACGAGCGGGGGCCTACGAGCAGTACTTC.

In nucleotides, the CDR3 is TGTGCCAGCAGAAAGGTGGGCACTGAAGCTTTCTTT. Amino acids: CASRKVGTEAFF. The rearrangement joins TRBV6-2 or TRBV6-3 to TRBJ1-1, with D hard to call. The CDR3 has 12 amino acids. V was clipped by 6 bases and J by 4 bases, with 9 bases between them. The V gene's germline CDR1 is MNHEY and CDR2 SVGEGT.

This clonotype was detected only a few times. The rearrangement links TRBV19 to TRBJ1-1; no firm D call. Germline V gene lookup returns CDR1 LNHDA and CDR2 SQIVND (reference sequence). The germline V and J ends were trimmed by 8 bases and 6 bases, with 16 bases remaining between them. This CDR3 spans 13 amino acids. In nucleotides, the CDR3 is TGTGCCAGTGCCCAGCGGGAGTTCGCTGAAGCTTTCTTT. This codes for CASAQREFAEAFF.

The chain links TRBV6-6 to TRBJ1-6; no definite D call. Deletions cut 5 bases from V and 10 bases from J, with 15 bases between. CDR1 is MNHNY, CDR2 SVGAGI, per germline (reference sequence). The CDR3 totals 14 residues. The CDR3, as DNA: TGTGCCAGCAGTACAGACACTCAAAGGTCACCCCTCCACTTT. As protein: CASSTDTQRSPLHF.

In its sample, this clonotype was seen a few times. This CDR3 is CASSLNGQGIHEQYF. CDR3 DNA: TGTGCCAGCAGCTTAAATGGACAGGGCATCCACGAGCAGTACTTC. The V and J genes are TRBV7-2 and TRBJ2-7, with TRBD1 matching over 8 bases. Trimming at V came to 2 bases and at J to 5 bases, leaving 8 bases not matched to a gene. The CDR3 is 15 amino acids. Germline V CDR1 and CDR2: SGHTA, FQGNSA.

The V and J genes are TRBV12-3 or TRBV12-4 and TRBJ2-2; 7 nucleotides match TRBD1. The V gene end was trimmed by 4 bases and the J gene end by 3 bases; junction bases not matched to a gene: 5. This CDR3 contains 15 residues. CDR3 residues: CASSSRQGYTGELFF. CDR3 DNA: TGTGCCAGCAGTTCTAGACAGGGCTACACCGGGGAGCTGTTTTTT.

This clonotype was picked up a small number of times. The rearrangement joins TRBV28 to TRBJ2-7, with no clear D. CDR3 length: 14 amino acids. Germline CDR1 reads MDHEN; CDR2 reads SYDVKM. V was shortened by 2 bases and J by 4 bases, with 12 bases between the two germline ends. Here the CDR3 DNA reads TGTGCCAGCAGTTTAGTACGGCCCCGATACGAGCAGTACTTC. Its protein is CASSLVRPRYEQYF.

The CDR3 bases are TGCAGTGCTAGAGATTTGAAACAGAAAAGCTACGAGCAGTACTTC. Its protein product is CSARDLKQKSYEQYF. The chain has TRBV20-1 and TRBJ2-7; D gene unclear. The CDR3 runs to 15 residues. Germline CDR1 is DFQATT and CDR2 is SNEGSKA (reference sequence). Trimming pared 0 bases from V and 3 bases from J, leaving 15 bases between.

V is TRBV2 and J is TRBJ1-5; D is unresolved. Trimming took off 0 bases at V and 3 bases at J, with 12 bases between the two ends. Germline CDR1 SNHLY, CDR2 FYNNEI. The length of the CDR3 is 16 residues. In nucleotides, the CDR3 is TGTGCCAGCAGTGAAGCGCTTCTGGGATCCAATCAGCCCCAGCATTTT. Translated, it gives CASSEALLGSNQPQHF.

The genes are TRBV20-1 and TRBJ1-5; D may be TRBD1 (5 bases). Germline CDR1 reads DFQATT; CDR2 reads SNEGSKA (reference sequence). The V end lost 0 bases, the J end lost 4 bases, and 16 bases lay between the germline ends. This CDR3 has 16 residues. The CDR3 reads CSARDTGEGPNQPQHF. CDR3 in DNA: TGCAGTGCTAGAGATACGGGCGAGGGGCCAAATCAGCCCCAGCATTTT.

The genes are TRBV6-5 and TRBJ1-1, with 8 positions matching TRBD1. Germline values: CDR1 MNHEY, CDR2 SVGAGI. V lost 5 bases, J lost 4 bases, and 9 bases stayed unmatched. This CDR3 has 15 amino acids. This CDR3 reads CASSLSQGAGTEAFF. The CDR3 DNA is TGTGCCAGCAGTCTCTCTCAGGGGGCGGGCACTGAAGCTTTCTTT.

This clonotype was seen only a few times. This CDR3 reads CSAEQGGLSYEQYF. DNA for the CDR3: TGCAGTGCAGAACAGGGAGGGCTGTCCTACGAGCAGTACTTC. The V and J genes are TRBV20-1 and TRBJ2-7; D might be TRBD2 (7 bases). V lost 6 bases and J lost 1, with 16 bases in between. Germline values: CDR1 DFQATT, CDR2 SNEGSKA (reference sequence). The CDR3 totals 14 residues.